This T cell receptor (beta chain) was sequenced for a study of early T cells in non-severe SARS-CoV-2 infection. Overall study: Chains stayed unpaired after sequencing of bulk RNA from unsorted whole blood. General observations from the study: Matches to VDJdb favored anti-spike CD8 responses and missed private and CD4 specificities.

The length of the CDR3 is 17 residues. The V gene lost 7 bases and the J gene lost 0 bases, with 22 bases spanning the gap. Germline-derived CDR1 and CDR2 are SEHNR and FQNEAQ (reference sequence). Attachment of unique molecular identifiers was made to individual cDNA molecules. TCRdb re-called the 5' RACE reads with MiXCR, one entry per CDR3 protein. The sample contains roughly 26,000 distinct CDR3 sequences, 5.1% of which appear only once. This clonotype counts as medium-sized. What it recognizes is unknown. This TCR was recovered from an adult who was a healthcare worker with PCR-confirmed SARS-CoV-2 infection or an uninfected control (not recorded which). Sequencing was carried out using whole blood. The J gene is TRBJ2-7, the V gene TRBV7-9; unclear D gene. The chain's CDR3 is CASTPRWRDTPSYEQYF. The CDR3, as DNA: TGTGCCAGCACCCCTCGTTGGCGAGACACACCCTCCTACGAGCAGTACTTC.